The T cell receptor (beta chain) under discussion was sequenced for a study of T cells in Graves' hyperthyroidism and ophthalmopathy. This clonotype was counted at least ten times. Researchers amplified the TCR beta CDR3 regions from RNA transcripts. HTBI primers were used for first-round RT-PCR of the TCR CDR3. From the multiplex PCR reads, TCRdb called clonotypes with MiXCR, one entry per CDR3 protein. Altogether hundreds of thousands of distinct CDR3 sequences are present, approximately 36% being singletons, with the ten largest covering 31%. V gave up 1 base and J gave up 5 bases, with 11 bases separating them. This CDR3 region has 14 residues. The germline gives CDR1 SGHVS, CDR2 FNYEAQ.

The sample comprised blood. This receptor was identified in a woman aged 40 to 50 with Graves' hyperthyroidism. The V call is TRBV7-6, the J call TRBJ2-5; the D gene is possibly TRBD1 (6 bases). The CDR3 loop is CASSLVGAGETQYF. In nucleotides, the CDR3 is TGTGCCAGCAGCTTAGTGGGGGCGGGCGAGACCCAGTACTTC.